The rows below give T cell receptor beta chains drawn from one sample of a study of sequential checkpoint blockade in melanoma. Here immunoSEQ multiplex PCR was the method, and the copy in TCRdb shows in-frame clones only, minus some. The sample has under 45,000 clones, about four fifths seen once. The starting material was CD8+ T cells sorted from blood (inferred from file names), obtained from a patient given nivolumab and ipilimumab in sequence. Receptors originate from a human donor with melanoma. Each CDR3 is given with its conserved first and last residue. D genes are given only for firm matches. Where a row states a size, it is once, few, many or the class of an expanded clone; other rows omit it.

CDR3: CASSHPLWSSYEQYF
DNA: TGCGCCAGCAGCCATCCTCTTTGGAGCTCCTACGAGCAGTACTTC
V: TRBV5-1
size: .
J: TRBJ2-7
D: .

CDR3: CASSVSGTSTDTQYF
DNA: TGTGCCAGCAGCGTCTCCGGGACTAGCACAGATACGCAGTATTTT
V: TRBV9
size: medium-sized
J: TRBJ2-3
D: .

CDR3: CASSLTRQGSGGNTIYF
DNA: TGTGCCAGCAGCTTAACTCGACAGGGGTCGGGAGGAAACACCATATATTTT
V: TRBV7-8
size: .
J: TRBJ1-3
D: TRBD1

CDR3: CASSKGRTDEQFF
DNA: TGTGCCAGCAGCAAAGGGAGAACCGATGAGCAGTTCTTC
V: TRBV21-1
size: few
J: TRBJ2-1
D: .

CDR3: CASSLTGTGGRDQPQHF
DNA: TGCGCCAGCAGCCTCACCGGGACAGGTGGTAGGGATCAGCCCCAGCATTTT
V: TRBV4-1
size: .
J: TRBJ1-5
D: TRBD1

CDR3: CASRPNGQLLEAFF
DNA: TGTGCCAGCAGACCCAATGGACAGCTCTTGGAAGCTTTCTTT
V: TRBV25-1
size: .
J: TRBJ1-1
D: .

CDR3: CASSGLTDYEQYF
DNA: TGTGCCAGCAGCGGACTAACCGACTACGAGCAGTACTTC
V: TRBV7-9
size: .
J: TRBJ2-7
D: .

CDR3: CASSYPGGEAFF
DNA: TGTGCCAGCAGTTACCCAGGGGGTGAAGCTTTCTTT
V: TRBV6-5
size: .
J: TRBJ1-1
D: TRBD1

CDR3: CASSFVAGGPVNEQYF
DNA: TGTGCCAGCAGTTTTGTAGCGGGAGGGCCGGTGAACGAGCAGTACTTC
V: TRBV27
size: .
J: TRBJ2-7
D: TRBD2

CDR3: CASSDLGGTYEQYF
DNA: TGTGCCAGCAGTGATTTGGGGGGGACCTACGAGCAGTACTTC
V: TRBV2
size: .
J: TRBJ2-7
D: TRBD2

CDR3: CASSTGTPNEQFF
DNA: TGTGCCAGCAGTACCGGGACTCCCAATGAGCAGTTCTTC
V: TRBV27
size: .
J: TRBJ2-1
D: .

CDR3: CASSQAEQPQHF
DNA: TGCGCCAGCAGCCAAGCGGAGCAGCCCCAGCATTTT
V: TRBV4-1
size: .
J: TRBJ1-5
D: .

CDR3: CASSSQPGSYEQYF
DNA: TGTGCCAGCAGCTCGCAACCGGGGTCCTACGAGCAGTACTTC
V: TRBV7-6
size: few
J: TRBJ2-7
D: .

CDR3: CASRRGFPYEQYF
DNA: TGTGCCAGCAGAAGGGGGTTTCCCTACGAGCAGTACTTC
V: TRBV6-5
size: .
J: TRBJ2-7
D: .

CDR3: CASSRDYIEQFF
DNA: TGTGCCAGCAGCCGGGACTACATCGAGCAGTTCTTC
V: TRBV7-9
size: few
J: TRBJ2-1
D: TRBD2

CDR3: CASRPTGAPNEQFF
DNA: TGTGCCAGCAGACCCACTGGGGCTCCCAATGAGCAGTTCTTC
V: TRBV6-6
size: .
J: TRBJ2-1
D: .

CDR3: CASSLGTDYGYTF
DNA: TGCGCCAGCAGCCTTGGGACAGATTATGGCTACACCTTC
V: TRBV4-1
size: .
J: TRBJ1-2
D: TRBD1

CDR3: CASSLSRESSYEQYF
DNA: TGTGCCAGCAGCTTGTCCCGAGAAAGCTCCTACGAGCAGTACTTC
V: TRBV7-2
size: .
J: TRBJ2-7
D: .

CDR3: CASSETVANEKLFF
DNA: TGCGCCAGCAGTGAAACAGTAGCTAATGAAAAACTGTTTTTT
V: TRBV5-1
size: .
J: TRBJ1-4
D: .

CDR3: CASTLGGETQYF
DNA: TGTGCCAGCACGCTGGGAGGAGAGACCCAGTACTTC
V: TRBV5-8
size: once
J: TRBJ2-5
D: .

CDR3: CASSLDGLAGGQGETQYF
DNA: TGTGCCAGCAGCTTAGATGGCCTAGCGGGGGGGCAAGGAGAGACCCAGTACTTC
V: TRBV11-2
size: .
J: TRBJ2-5
D: TRBD2

CDR3: CASSPLDGYTF
DNA: TGTGCCAGCTCACCACTCGATGGCTACACCTTC
V: TRBV18
size: .
J: TRBJ1-2
D: .

CDR3: CASSQDLRTGDEQYF
DNA: TGCGCCAGCAGCCAAGATTTGAGGACAGGGGACGAGCAGTACTTC
V: TRBV4-1
size: .
J: TRBJ2-7
D: TRBD1

CDR3: CASSIGQGAFGPYGYTF
DNA: TGTGCCAGTAGTATTGGGCAGGGGGCGTTTGGCCCCTATGGCTACACCTTC
V: TRBV19
size: .
J: TRBJ1-2
D: TRBD1

CDR3: CASSLGQGNQPQHF
DNA: TGTGCCAGCAGTCTGGGACAGGGAAATCAGCCCCAGCATTTT
V: TRBV6-6
size: .
J: TRBJ1-5
D: TRBD1

CDR3: CASISGLAFEAFF
DNA: TGTGCCAGCATATCGGGACTGGCCTTTGAAGCTTTCTTT
V: TRBV2
size: once
J: TRBJ1-1
D: .

CDR3: CASSFRGRESADTQYF
DNA: TGTGCCAGCAGCTTTAGAGGGCGGGAGAGCGCCGATACGCAGTATTTT
V: TRBV7-6
size: few
J: TRBJ2-3
D: TRBD2

CDR3: CASSLGETQADTQYF
DNA: TGTGCCAGCAGTTTGGGTGAAACCCAGGCAGATACGCAGTATTTT
V: TRBV28
size: once
J: TRBJ2-3
D: .

CDR3: CASSLDSSQETQYF
DNA: TGTGCCAGCAGCTTGGACAGCAGTCAAGAGACCCAGTACTTC
V: TRBV5-8
size: .
J: TRBJ2-5
D: .

CDR3: CASSLMGGPSTDTQYF
DNA: TGCGCCAGCAGCCTGATGGGGGGGCCTAGCACAGATACGCAGTATTTT
V: TRBV4-1
size: .
J: TRBJ2-3
D: .

CDR3: CASSPIQGLEQYF
DNA: TGTGCCAGCAGTCCCATACAGGGGCTCGAGCAGTACTTC
V: TRBV6-5
size: few
J: TRBJ2-7
D: TRBD1

CDR3: CASSLLADSYNEQFF
DNA: TGTGCCAGCAGCTTACTTGCCGACAGCTACAATGAGCAGTTCTTC
V: TRBV7-9
size: .
J: TRBJ2-1
D: .

CDR3: CASSVVFGPSYNSPLHF
DNA: TGTGCCAGCAGTGTTGTTTTTGGGCCCTCTTATAATTCACCCCTCCACTTT
V: TRBV6-1
size: .
J: TRBJ1-6
D: .

CDR3: CSVGGGQGAGEAFF
DNA: TGCAGCGTTGGGGGGGGTCAGGGGGCAGGGGAAGCTTTCTTT
V: TRBV29-1
size: .
J: TRBJ1-1
D: TRBD1

CDR3: CASSVELENTEAFF
DNA: TGTGCCAGCAGCGTAGAACTCGAGAACACTGAAGCTTTCTTT
V: TRBV9
size: once
J: TRBJ1-1
D: .

CDR3: CASSVDYYEQYF
DNA: TGTGCCAGCAGCGTCGACTACTACGAGCAGTACTTC
V: TRBV7-9
size: large
J: TRBJ2-7
D: .

CDR3: CASSETGLNYGYTF
DNA: TGTGCCAGCAGTGAGACAGGACTTAACTATGGCTACACCTTC
V: TRBV6-1
size: once
J: TRBJ1-2
D: .

CDR3: CASSLPPTGAGELFF
DNA: TGCGCCAGCAGCCTTCCCCCTACTGGTGCCGGGGAGCTGTTTTTT
V: TRBV4-1
size: .
J: TRBJ2-2
D: .

CDR3: CASSLAGGEQETQYF
DNA: TGTGCCAGCAGCTTAGCGGGGGGGGAACAAGAGACCCAGTACTTC
V: TRBV7-2
size: medium-sized
J: TRBJ2-5
D: TRBD2

CDR3: CASSPGTSGNNEQFF
DNA: TGTGCCAGCAGTCCCGGGACTAGCGGAAACAATGAGCAGTTCTTC
V: TRBV27
size: .
J: TRBJ2-1
D: TRBD2

CDR3: CASERGGELFF
DNA: TGTGCCAGTGAAAGGGGCGGGGAGCTGTTTTTT
V: TRBV19
size: .
J: TRBJ2-2
D: .

CDR3: CASSLVSGVAYEQYF
DNA: TGCGCCAGCAGCTTGGTTTCGGGGGTCGCCTACGAGCAGTACTTC
V: TRBV5-1
size: .
J: TRBJ2-7
D: .

CDR3: CASSYGTADGYTF
DNA: TGTGCCAGTAGCTACGGGACAGCCGATGGCTACACCTTC
V: TRBV19
size: .
J: TRBJ1-2
D: TRBD1

CDR3: CASTPTGLVLYNEQFF
DNA: TGTGCCAGCACCCCTACCGGACTAGTTCTCTACAATGAGCAGTTCTTC
V: TRBV27
size: .
J: TRBJ2-1
D: TRBD2

CDR3: CASSTPSGSGGELFF
DNA: TGTGCCAGCAGCACCCCTAGCGGGAGCGGCGGGGAGCTGTTTTTT
V: TRBV5-4
size: .
J: TRBJ2-2
D: TRBD2

CDR3: CASSPGTGNQPQHF
DNA: TGCGCCAGCAGTCCCGGGACAGGTAATCAGCCCCAGCATTTT
V: TRBV10-2
size: .
J: TRBJ1-5
D: TRBD1

CDR3: CASSLDYRTGATGELFF
DNA: TGTGCCAGCAGCTTAGATTATAGGACAGGGGCCACCGGGGAGCTGTTTTTT
V: TRBV11-2
size: once
J: TRBJ2-2
D: TRBD1

CDR3: CASSGGTGGSEAFF
DNA: TGTGCCAGCAGCGGCGGGACAGGAGGTTCTGAAGCTTTCTTT
V: TRBV9
size: once
J: TRBJ1-1
D: TRBD1